This passage covers 27 T cell receptor beta chains from one sample sequenced in a study of blood T cell repertoires in COVID-19. Sequencing used immunoSEQ multiplex PCR; TCRdb keeps in-frame clones, though not all of them. The repertoire consists of about 150,000 clones, with around 80% occurring once and the leading ten covering approximately 2.9%. The specimen sequenced was peripheral blood. The receptors were gathered from a woman aged 55-70 years with acute or convalescent COVID-19.

The chain employs TRBV28 and TRBJ2-5, with TRBD2 identical over 7 bases. Germline-derived CDR1 and CDR2 are MDHEN and SYDVKM. This CDR3 has 15 amino acids. J lost 5 bases, V lost 1 base, and 7 bases had no gene match. The CDR3 coding sequence is TGTGCCAGCAGTTTATCCCCGGGGGGTCAGGAGACCCAGTACTTC. This codes for CASSLSPGGQETQYF.

The chain links TRBV5-4 to TRBJ2-7; TRBD2 matches 11 bases. J gave up 12 bases and V 4 bases, and 15 bases lay outside the gene matches. Germline V gene lookup returns CDR1 SGHNT and CDR2 YYREEE (reference sequence). This CDR3 has 15 residues. In DNA form, the CDR3 reads TGTGCCAGCAGCCCAAGACCGGGACTAGCGGCCCACTTGTACTTC. It specifies CASSPRPGLAAHLYF.

This chain joins TRBV27 and TRBJ1-6; D call uncertain. CDR1 is MNHEY and CDR2 is SMNVEV in the germline V gene (reference sequence). The CDR3 loop spans 16 amino acids. With 4 bases removed from V and 7 bases from J, the gap between germline ends came to 17 bases. The CDR3 sequence is CASSSMSAVGNSPLHF. CDR3 sequence (DNA): TGTGCCAGCAGTTCGATGTCCGCCGTGGGCAATTCACCCCTCCACTTT.

The chain joins TRBV5-4 to TRBJ2-5; possibly TRBD2 for D (7 bases). V dropped 0 bases and J dropped 2 bases, with 11 bases sitting between them. This CDR3 region has 15 residues. Germline CDR1 and CDR2: SGHNT and YYREEE (reference sequence). For the CDR3, the DNA is TGTGCCAGCAGCTTGGGCGGGGGCCGGCAAGAGACCCAGTACTTC. Amino acids: CASSLGGGRQETQYF.

The gene calls are TRBV18 and TRBJ1-3; 7 bases fit TRBD1. This CDR3 is 14 amino acids long. Per germline, CDR1 KGHSH and CDR2 LQKENI. J gave up 3 bases and V 5 bases, and 4 bases lay outside the gene matches. CDR3 DNA: TGTGCCAGCTCATTTGACAGGGATGGAAACACCATATATTTT. This encodes CASSFDRDGNTIYF.

The chain employs TRBV9 and TRBJ2-4; D is possibly TRBD1 (7 bases). CDR3 length: 15 residues. Germline lookup yields CDR1 SGDLS and CDR2 YYNGEE. The ends were cut back, 4 bases at V and 2 bases at J, with 13 bases in the middle. The CDR3 loop reads CASSPPGGTKNIQYF. The CDR3 DNA reads TGTGCCAGCAGCCCCCCAGGGGGGACCAAAAACATTCAGTACTTC.

J is TRBJ2-7 and V is TRBV10-3, with TRBD1 matching 8 bases. The V gene end was trimmed by 8 bases and the J gene end by 3 bases; junction bases not matched to a gene: 9. There are 14 residues in the CDR3. The germline V gene has CDR1 ENHRY and CDR2 SYGVKD. CDR3 region: CAISRQGISYEQYF. The CDR3 nucleotides are TGTGCCATCTCCCGACAGGGGATCAGCTACGAGCAGTACTTC.

This clone was seen only once. The chain links TRBV5-4 to TRBJ2-1, with 12 bases aligning to TRBD2. Germline V gives CDR1 SGHNT, CDR2 YYREEE (reference sequence). The length of the CDR3 is 15 residues. The J segment lost 5 bases and the V segment lost 2 bases, leaving 2 bases of the junction unmatched. CDR3 amino acids: CASSFRTSGDNEQFF. In DNA form, the CDR3 reads TGTGCCAGCAGCTTTAGGACTAGCGGGGACAATGAGCAGTTCTTC.

This sequence joins TRBV5-1 and TRBJ2-6, with D perhaps TRBD1 (5 bases). The germline CDR1 and CDR2 sequences are SGHRS and YFSETQ. Trimming left V 1 base short and J 0 bases short, with 8 bases between. The length of the CDR3 is 16 residues. The CDR3 bases are TGCGCCAGCAGCTTGACAGGTTCCTCTGGGGCCAACGTCCTGACTTTC. Protein: CASSLTGSSGANVLTF.

The V call is TRBV6-1, the J call TRBJ2-7; 9 bases align to TRBD1. CDR1 MNHNS and CDR2 SASEGT come from the germline V gene. This CDR3 has 14 residues. V was clipped by 1 base and J by 3 bases; unmatched bases: 1. CDR3 sequence (DNA): TGTGCCAGCAGTGAAGGGGGACAGGGCTACGAGCAGTACTTC. Protein: CASSEGGQGYEQYF.

The rearrangement uses TRBV6-5 and TRBJ1-2; TRBD1 might be the D (6 bases). The germline CDR1 and CDR2 sequences are MNHEY and SVGAGI. V lost 5 bases, J lost 8 bases, and 18 bases lay in between. The CDR3 has 14 residues. This chain's CDR3 is CASSTDRPRGGYTF. In nucleotides, the CDR3 is TGTGCCAGCAGTACCGACAGACCTAGGGGGGGCTACACCTTC.

V gene TRBV3-1 (or the pseudogene TRBV3-2) combines with J gene TRBJ2-1; 14 bases fit TRBD2. CDR1 is LGHDT, CDR2 YNNKEL, per germline (reference sequence). This CDR3 is 20 amino acids long. J gave up 0 bases and V 4 bases, and 11 bases lay outside the gene matches. CDR3 nucleotide sequence: TGTGCCAGCAGCCCTCGAAGGACTAGCGGGGGGTGGGGCTCCTACAATGAGCAGTTCTTC. As protein: CASSPRRTSGGWGSYNEQFF.

The chain carries TRBV5-1 and TRBJ2-7; 9 bases map to TRBD2. CDR1 and CDR2 from the germline V gene are SGHRS and YFSETQ. The CDR3 runs 15 residues. With 2 bases clipped from V and 2 bases from J, the junction kept 5 bases outside the gene matches. Here the CDR3 DNA reads TGCGCCAGCAGCTTTGGCGGCGGGGGGGCCTACGAGCAGTACTTC. Translation: CASSFGGGGAYEQYF. The full variable domain, rest sourced from reference TRBV5-1 and TRBJ2-7, is KAGVTQTPRYLIKTRGQQVTLSCSPISGHRSVSWYQQTPGQGLQFLFEYFSETQRNKGNFPGRFSGRQFSNSRSEMNVSTLELGDSALYLCASSFGGGGAYEQYFGPGTRLTVT.

This clone was picked up a small number of times. The genes are TRBV2 and TRBJ2-2, with D possibly matching TRBD2 (5 bases). CDR3 length: 13 residues. Germline values: CDR1 SNHLY, CDR2 FYNNEI. V was trimmed by 5 bases and J by 3 bases, leaving 7 bases between them. DNA for the CDR3: TGTGCCAGCAGTCCGGACTACACCGGGGAGCTGTTTTTT. Amino acid sequence: CASSPDYTGELFF. Full variable domain (missing parts from reference TRBV2 and TRBJ2-2): EPEVTQTPSHQVTQMGQEVILRCVPISNHLYFYWYRQILGQKVEFLVSFYNNEISEKSEIFDDQFSVERPDGSNFTLKIRSTKLEDSAMYFCASSPDYTGELFFGEGSRLTVL.

This clone was recorded at least ten times. The chain joins TRBV5-1 to TRBJ2-2; the D gene is possibly TRBD2 (5 bases). The CDR3 length is 17 residues. CDR1 is SGHRS, CDR2 YFSETQ, per germline. V was trimmed by 4 bases and J by 3 bases, leaving 19 bases between them. CDR3: CASSPQVQGSYTGELFF. The CDR3 coding sequence is TGCGCCAGCAGCCCCCAGGTCCAAGGGAGTTACACCGGGGAGCTGTTTTTT. Using reference TRBV5-1 and TRBJ2-2 for the parts outside the CDR3, the full variable domain is KAGVTQTPRYLIKTRGQQVTLSCSPISGHRSVSWYQQTPGQGLQFLFEYFSETQRNKGNFPGRFSGRQFSNSRSEMNVSTLELGDSALYLCASSPQVQGSYTGELFFGEGSRLTVL.

The chain joins TRBV2 to TRBJ2-1, with 7 positions matching TRBD2. J lost 3 bases, V lost 3 bases, and 8 bases had no gene match. The CDR3 loop spans 16 amino acids. Per the germline V gene, CDR1 is SNHLY and CDR2 is FYNNEI. The CDR3: CASSDLRSGGYNEQFF. The CDR3 bases are TGTGCCAGCAGTGATCTAAGGTCGGGGGGCTACAATGAGCAGTTCTTC.

This chain connects TRBV18 to TRBJ1-2; 8 bases map to TRBD1. CDR3 length equals 14 residues. Per the germline V gene, CDR1 is KGHSH and CDR2 is LQKENI. Losses at the gene ends were 2 bases for V and 8 bases for J; bases not matched to a gene: 7. CDR3 coding DNA: TGTGCCAGCTCACCAAATAAGGGACAGGAGGGCTACACCTTC. It is translated as CASSPNKGQEGYTF.

The V and J genes are TRBV5-5 and TRBJ1-1; TRBD1 agrees at 7 bases. Germline V gene data show CDR1 as SGHKS and CDR2 as YYEKEE (reference sequence). J lost 4 bases, V lost 4 bases, and 4 bases had no gene match. This CDR3 region has 13 residues. CDR3 sequence (DNA): TGTGCCAGCAGCAGGGACAGTGGCACTGAAGCTTTCTTT. Protein sequence: CASSRDSGTEAFF. Together with reference TRBV5-5 and TRBJ1-1, the CDR3 gives the full variable domain: DAGVTQSPTHLIKTRGQQVTLRCSPISGHKSVSWYQQVLGQGPQFIFQYYEKEERGRGNFPDRFSARQFPNYSSELNVNALLLGDSALYLCASSRDSGTEAFFGQGTRLTVV.

The chain recombines TRBV4-2 with TRBJ1-1; D gene ambiguous. Trimming pared 0 bases from V and 6 bases from J, leaving 14 bases between. This CDR3 contains 15 residues. CDR1 is LGHNA, CDR2 YNFKEQ, per germline. In nucleotides, the CDR3 is TGTGCCAGCAGCCAAGATCTCGACATATCCCCTGAAGCTTTCTTT. Its protein is CASSQDLDISPEAFF.

This chain connects TRBV6-5 to TRBJ2-5, with D possibly matching TRBD2 (5 bases). V was trimmed by 2 bases and J by 2 bases, leaving 15 bases between them. Germline CDR1 and CDR2: MNHEY and SVGAGI. The CDR3 runs to 16 residues. The CDR3 bases are TGTGCCAGCAGTTACCCTTATGTTGAGGGACAAGAGACCCAGTACTTC. Protein product: CASSYPYVEGQETQYF.

The chain couples TRBV11-2 to TRBJ2-3; 9 nucleotides align to TRBD2. The CDR3 extends over 16 amino acids. Per the germline V gene, CDR1 is SGHAT and CDR2 is FQNNGV. V shed 1 base, J shed 2 bases, and the junction held 4 bases outside the gene matches. The CDR3 region is CASSLVAGVSTDTQYF. CDR3 nucleotides: TGTGCCAGCAGCTTAGTAGCGGGGGTTTCCACAGATACGCAGTATTTT.

The genes are TRBV27 and TRBJ2-1; D possibly corresponds to TRBD2 (6 bases). CDR3 size: 14 residues. Germline CDR1 MNHEY, CDR2 SMNVEV (reference sequence). The V end lost 8 bases, the J end lost 0 bases, and 11 bases lay between the germline ends. The CDR3 bases are TGTGCCAGCTCGGAGGGGTACTCCTACAATGAGCAGTTCTTC. It specifies CASSEGYSYNEQFF.

This clone occurred a few times. This rearrangement joins TRBV7-2 to TRBJ2-5; TRBD2 aligns across 16 bases. Losses at the gene ends were 5 bases for V and 5 bases for J; bases not matched to a gene: 14. This CDR3 is built from 19 residues. Per germline, CDR1 SGHTA and CDR2 FQGNSA. CDR3 sequence reads: CASSLTPGTSGGAFETQYF. As DNA, the CDR3 is TGTGCCAGCAGCCTTACTCCCGGGACTAGCGGGGGGGCCTTCGAGACCCAGTACTTC.

V and J are TRBV28 and TRBJ2-7, with D possibly matching TRBD1 (5 bases). Germline V gene data show CDR1 as MDHEN and CDR2 as SYDVKM. The CDR3 is 13 residues long. Trimming pared 11 bases from V and 1 base from J, leaving 15 bases between. The CDR3, as DNA: TGTGCCTCCTTGGGGCATAGGTCCTACGAGCAGTACTTC. Translation: CASLGHRSYEQYF.

For this clone: This specimen includes other DNA sequences encoding the same CDR3. The chain couples TRBV7-2 to TRBJ1-1; TRBD1 aligns across 9 bases. CDR1 is SGHTA, CDR2 FQGNSA, per germline. The CDR3 contains 15 residues. The ends lost 0 bases at V and 1 base at J; junction bases unmatched: 0. In DNA form, the CDR3 reads TGTGCCAGCAGCTTAGCGACAGGGGGGAACACTGAAGCTTTCTTT. This codes for CASSLATGGNTEAFF.

The chain uses TRBV7-8 and TRBJ1-1; 9 nucleotides align to TRBD1. The CDR3 is made up of 16 amino acids. CDR1 is SGHVS and CDR2 is FQNEAQ in the germline V gene. Germline trimming cut 5 bases from V and 5 bases from J; bases unmatched to any gene: 12. The CDR3 coding sequence is TGTGCCAGCAGCCGTCCCGGGACAGGGAGGGAGACTGAAGCTTTCTTT. Its protein product is CASSRPGTGRETEAFF.

The chain employs TRBV27 and TRBJ2-3; a possible D gene is TRBD2 (6 bases). This CDR3 spans 14 amino acids. CDR1 is MNHEY and CDR2 is SMNVEV in the germline V gene (reference sequence). The V end lost 5 bases, the J end lost 6 bases, and 15 bases lay between the germline ends. Here the CDR3 DNA reads TGTGCCAGCAGTCCCTCGACTAGTTACGATACGCAGTATTTT. This codes for CASSPSTSYDTQYF.